Listed below are T cell receptor beta chains from one sample, sequenced in a study of blood T cells in healthy people across ages. In TCRdb, the 5' RACE reads were re-called with MiXCR into one record per CDR3 protein. The profile shows approximately 680,000 distinct CDR3 sequences, 32% of them singletons. The material sequenced was blood. Receptors were obtained from a woman older than 75 in good health. Each CDR3 is given with its conserved first and last residue. The order of the fields is clone size, J gene, V gene, CDR3 length, D gene, CDR3 DNA, CDR3 protein. A D gene is named only where the DNA matches it firmly. Some rows mark clone size as missing; the rest say once, few, many or name a class of expanded clone.

many,TRBJ1-4,TRBV7-2,14,.,TGTGCCAGCAGCCGCACATTACAGGGCGAAAAACTGTTTTTT,CASSRTLQGEKLFF
.,TRBJ1-1,TRBV7-3,15,.,TGTGCCAGCAGCTTACAGACAGCTATGAACACTGAAGCTTTCTTT,CASSLQTAMNTEAFF
many,TRBJ1-6,TRBV6-5,15,.,TGTGCCAGCAGTTATGGCGACCGGAGCAATTCACCCCTCCACTTT,CASSYGDRSNSPLHF
.,TRBJ1-5,TRBV12-3/TRBV12-4,16,TRBD1,TGTGCCAGCAGAAAGGGGACAGGGATGGGCAATCGGCCCCGGCATTTT,CASRKGTGMGNRPRHF
few,TRBJ2-1,TRBV7-2,12,.,TGTGCCAGCAGCTTAGATCTGGGGGGTCAGTTCTTC,CASSLDLGGQFF
many,TRBJ2-2,TRBV9,16,TRBD1,TGTGCCAGCAGCGGACAGGGACAGGGGACCACCGGGGAGCTGTTTTTT,CASSGQGQGTTGELFF
few,TRBJ1-1,TRBV7-9,12,.,TGTGCCAGCAAGAAGGGGCGGGGTGAAGCTTTCTTT,CASKKGRGEAFF
.,TRBJ2-6,TRBV24-1,18,TRBD1,TGTGCCACCAGTGATTCAGGACAGGGCCTCACTGGGGCCAACGTCCTGACTTTC,CATSDSGQGLTGANVLTF
many,TRBJ2-1,TRBV12-3/TRBV12-4,17,.,TGTGCCAGCAGTTCTTCCACTCAGGGGGGATCCTACAATGAGCAGTTCTTC,CASSSSTQGGSYNEQFF
many,TRBJ1-1,TRBV12-3/TRBV12-4,15,.,TGTGCCAGCAGCCAATGGGAGGGGCTGGACACTGAAGCTTTCTTT,CASSQWEGLDTEAFF